These T cell receptor beta chains were read from a single sample in a study of Ad26.COV2.S vaccination and SARS-CoV-2 variants. The table came from immunoSEQ multiplex PCR; TCRdb's copy has only in-frame clones and leaves some out. The sample has about 460,000 clones, 89% seen once. Sequencing used peripheral blood, obtained in a trial of Ad26.COV2.S vaccine versus placebo. The source is a person aged 18 to 59 who received the Ad26.COV2.S COVID-19 vaccine or a placebo. Each CDR3 is given with its conserved first and last residue. A D gene is named only where the DNA matches it firmly. Size values are once, few and many counts, or a class for expanded clones, and some rows have none.

CDR3	DNA	D	size	V	J
CASRHKQGPSGNTIYF	TGTGCCAGCAGACACAAACAGGGCCCCTCTGGAAACACCATATATTTT	NA	NA	TRBV7-9	TRBJ1-3
CASSSHRDYEQYF	TGTGCCAGCAGTTCCCACAGGGATTACGAGCAGTACTTC	NA	NA	TRBV6-6	TRBJ2-7
CASSVGHPNEKLFF	TGTGCCAGCAGCGTAGGACACCCTAATGAAAAACTGTTTTTT	NA	NA	TRBV9	TRBJ1-4
CASSQLPVSAGANVLTF	TGCGCCAGCAGCCAGCTCCCGGTAAGCGCTGGGGCCAACGTCCTGACTTTC	NA	NA	TRBV4-1	TRBJ2-6
CASSSTVGQASYEQYF	TGTGCCAGCAGCTCCACCGTGGGACAGGCGAGCTACGAGCAGTACTTC	TRBD1	NA	TRBV11-2	TRBJ2-7
CASSPGQKRNQPQHF	TGTGCCAGCAGCCCGGGACAGAAGAGAAATCAGCCCCAGCATTTT	TRBD1	NA	TRBV5-8	TRBJ1-5
CASSLAPGGGGNLPQHF	TGTGCCAGCAGCTTAGCGCCAGGGGGCGGGGGTAATCTGCCCCAGCATTTT	TRBD1	NA	TRBV7-2	TRBJ1-5
CASSLAEWQKNYGYTF	TGCGCCAGCAGCTTGGCCGAATGGCAGAAGAACTATGGCTACACCTTC	NA	NA	TRBV5-1	TRBJ1-2
CSAGTSGGGLEQYF	TGCAGCGCCGGGACTAGCGGGGGAGGGCTCGAGCAGTACTTC	TRBD2	NA	TRBV29-1	TRBJ2-7
CASSLGARQPQHF	TGTGCCAGCAGTTTGGGGGCGCGGCAGCCCCAGCATTTT	NA	NA	TRBV27	TRBJ1-5
CASSLGTGISTGGYTF	TGCGCCAGCAGCTTGGGGACAGGGATCTCCACGGGAGGCTACACCTTC	TRBD1	NA	TRBV5-1	TRBJ1-2
CASSSQGALGNTIYF	TGTGCCAGCAGCTCGCAGGGGGCACTCGGAAACACCATATATTTT	TRBD1	few	TRBV7-6	TRBJ1-3
CSVWAPGGPLNTEAFF	TGCAGCGTCTGGGCGCCCGGGGGCCCCTTGAACACTGAAGCTTTCTTT	NA	once	TRBV29-1	TRBJ1-1
CASSRSDATNEKLFF	TGTGCCAGCAGCCGATCGGACGCAACTAATGAAAAACTGTTTTTT	NA	NA	TRBV7-6	TRBJ1-4
CASSEGVTNEKLFF	TGTGCCAGCAGTGAGGGGGTGACTAATGAAAAACTGTTTTTT	NA	NA	TRBV6-1	TRBJ1-4
CATSRDLNLNTEAFF	TGTGCCACCAGCAGAGACCTAAACTTGAACACTGAAGCTTTCTTT	NA	NA	TRBV15	TRBJ1-1
CASSQDLRVGEQFF	TGCGCCAGCAGCCAAGATCTCAGGGTAGGTGAGCAGTTCTTC	NA	NA	TRBV4-3	TRBJ2-1
CASSPGLRSYEQYF	TGTGCCAGCAGTCCGGGCCTGCGCTCCTACGAGCAGTACTTC	NA	NA	TRBV27	TRBJ2-7
CASSFRRDTGELFF	TGTGCCAGCAGTTTTAGGAGGGACACCGGGGAGCTGTTTTTT	NA	few	TRBV27	TRBJ2-2
CASSLNSVNTQYF	TGTGCCAGCAGTCTTAACTCGGTTAATACGCAGTATTTT	NA	NA	TRBV27	TRBJ2-3
CAWQDPTMAFF	TGTGCCTGGCAGGACCCCACAATGGCTTTCTTT	NA	NA	TRBV30	TRBJ1-1
CASSSSLYRNEQFF	TGCGCCAGCAGCTCTAGTTTGTACAGGAATGAGCAGTTCTTC	NA	NA	TRBV4-3	TRBJ2-1
CASSLTGDTEAFF	TGTGCCAGCAGCTTAACAGGGGACACTGAAGCTTTCTTT	TRBD1	NA	TRBV7-2	TRBJ1-1
CASSIVEGATHEQYF	TGTGCCAGTAGTATAGTAGAGGGGGCGACTCACGAGCAGTACTTC	TRBD1	NA	TRBV19	TRBJ2-7
CASRKQGGINNEQFF	TGTGCCAGCAGAAAACAGGGGGGAATCAACAATGAGCAGTTCTTC	TRBD1	NA	TRBV7-9	TRBJ2-1
CASSLARQKNTEAFF	TGTGCCAGCTCACTCGCCCGCCAAAAGAACACTGAAGCTTTCTTT	NA	NA	TRBV18	TRBJ1-1
CASSRGSDTQYF	TGCGCCAGTTCGAGAGGATCAGATACGCAGTATTTT	NA	NA	TRBV4-3	TRBJ2-3
CASSEGQTVLYEQYF	TGTGCCAGCAGTGAAGGACAGACCGTCCTCTACGAGCAGTACTTC	NA	NA	TRBV2	TRBJ2-7
CASNYRALNTEAFF	TGTGCCAGCAATTACAGGGCGCTGAACACTGAAGCTTTCTTT	NA	NA	TRBV2	TRBJ1-1
CASGGVEKLFF	TGTGCCAGCGGGGGGGTTGAAAAACTGTTTTTT	NA	NA	TRBV6-6	TRBJ1-4
CASSEWPAGQGGTEAFF	TGTGCCAGCAGTGAATGGCCGGCGGGGCAGGGGGGAACTGAAGCTTTCTTT	TRBD1	NA	TRBV25-1	TRBJ1-1
CASSYSRVAAQPQHF	TGTGCCAGCAGTTACTCGAGGGTAGCAGCTCAGCCCCAGCATTTT	NA	NA	TRBV6-2/TRBV6-3	TRBJ1-5
CASSLVGRMNTEAFF	TGTGCCAGCAGCTTGGTAGGTCGTATGAACACTGAAGCTTTCTTT	NA	NA	TRBV5-8	TRBJ1-1
CASSLRLHTDTQYF	TGTGCCAGCAGCTTAAGGCTGCACACAGATACGCAGTATTTT	NA	NA	TRBV7-2	TRBJ2-3
CASARGGGDTIYF	TGTGCCAGCGCCCGTGGTGGGGGGGACACCATATATTTT	NA	NA	TRBV3-1/TRBV3-2	TRBJ1-3
CASSILGSEQFF	TGTGCCAGTAGTATCCTGGGTAGTGAGCAGTTCTTC	NA	NA	TRBV19	TRBJ2-1
CASWERTGGLHEQYF	TGCGCCAGTTGGGAGCGGACAGGGGGTTTGCACGAGCAGTACTTC	TRBD1	NA	TRBV5-1	TRBJ2-7